The T cell receptor (beta chain) described here comes from a study of blood T cell repertoires in COVID-19. About the research overall: Spain, Italy and the United States supplied samples that represented acute and convalescent COVID-19. In each case, the material was cDNA or gDNA derived from T cells, B-cell-depleted T cells, or PBMCs.

TCRdb's copy holds only in-frame clones and misses some; the assay was immunoSEQ multiplex PCR. The data contain over 150,000 clones, less than 85% of them singletons. Material: peripheral blood. This clonotype was obtained from a woman in her fifties or sixties with acute or convalescent COVID-19.

CDR3 nucleotide sequence: TGTGCCAGCAGGTCGACCGGGACTACGCCCGAGCAGTACTTC. This gives the protein CASRSTGTTPEQYF. The genes are TRBV28 and TRBJ2-7, with 7 positions matching TRBD2. The CDR3 spans 14 residues. CDR1 MDHEN and CDR2 SYDVKM come from the germline V gene. After removal of 6 bases from V and 6 bases from J, the junction contained 11 bases not matched to a gene.